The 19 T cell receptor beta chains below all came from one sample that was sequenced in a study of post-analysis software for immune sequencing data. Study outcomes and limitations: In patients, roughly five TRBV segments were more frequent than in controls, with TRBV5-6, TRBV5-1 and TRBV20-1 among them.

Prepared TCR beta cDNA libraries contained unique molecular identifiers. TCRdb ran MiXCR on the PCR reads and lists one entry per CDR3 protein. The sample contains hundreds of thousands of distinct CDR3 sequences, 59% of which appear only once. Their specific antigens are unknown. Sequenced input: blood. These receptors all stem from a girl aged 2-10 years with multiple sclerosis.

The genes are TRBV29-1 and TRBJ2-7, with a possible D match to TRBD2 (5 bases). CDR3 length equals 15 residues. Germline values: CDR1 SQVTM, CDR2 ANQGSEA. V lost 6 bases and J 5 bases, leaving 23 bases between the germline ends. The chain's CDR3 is CSVTRGSPAVDEQYF. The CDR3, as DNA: TGCAGCGTCACTCGGGGTAGCCCGGCAGTCGACGAGCAGTACTTC.

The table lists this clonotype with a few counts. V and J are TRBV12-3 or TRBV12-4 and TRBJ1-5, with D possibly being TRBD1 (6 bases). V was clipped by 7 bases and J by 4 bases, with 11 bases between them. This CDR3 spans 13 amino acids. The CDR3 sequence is CASIDRFNQPQHF. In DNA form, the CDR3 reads TGTGCCAGCATTGACAGGTTTAATCAGCCCCAGCATTTT.

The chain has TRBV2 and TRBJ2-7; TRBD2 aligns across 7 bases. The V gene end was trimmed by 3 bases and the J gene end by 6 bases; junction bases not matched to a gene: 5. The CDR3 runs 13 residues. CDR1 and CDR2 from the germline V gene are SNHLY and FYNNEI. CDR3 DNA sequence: TGTGCCAGCAGTGACCTACTAGCGACCGAGCAGTACTTC. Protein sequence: CASSDLLATEQYF. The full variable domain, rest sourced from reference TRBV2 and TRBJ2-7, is EPEVTQTPSHQVTQMGQEVILRCVPISNHLYFYWYRQILGQKVEFLVSFYNNEISEKSEIFDDQFSVERPDGSNFTLKIRSTKLEDSAMYFCASSDLLATEQYFGPGTRLTVT.

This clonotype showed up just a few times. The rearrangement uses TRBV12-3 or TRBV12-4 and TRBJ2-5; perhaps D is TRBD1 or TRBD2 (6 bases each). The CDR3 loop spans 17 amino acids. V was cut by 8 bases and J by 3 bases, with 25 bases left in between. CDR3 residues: CASVRGGPGSPKETQYF. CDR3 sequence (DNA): TGTGCCAGCGTCCGAGGGGGGCCGGGTTCCCCAAAAGAGACCCAGTACTTC.

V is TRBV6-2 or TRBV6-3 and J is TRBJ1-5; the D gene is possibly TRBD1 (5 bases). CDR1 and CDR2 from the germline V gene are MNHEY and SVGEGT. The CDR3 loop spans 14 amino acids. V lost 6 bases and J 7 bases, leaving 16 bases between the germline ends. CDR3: CASRNGGSPQPQHF. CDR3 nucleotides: TGTGCCAGCAGAAACGGGGGTAGTCCCCAGCCCCAGCATTTT.

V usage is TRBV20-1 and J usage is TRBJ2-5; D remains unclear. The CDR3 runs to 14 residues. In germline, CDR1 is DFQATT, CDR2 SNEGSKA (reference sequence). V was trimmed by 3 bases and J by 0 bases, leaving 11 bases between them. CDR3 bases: TGCAGTGCTAGTAAAGGCTGGTACCAAGAGACCCAGTACTTC. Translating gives CSASKGWYQETQYF.

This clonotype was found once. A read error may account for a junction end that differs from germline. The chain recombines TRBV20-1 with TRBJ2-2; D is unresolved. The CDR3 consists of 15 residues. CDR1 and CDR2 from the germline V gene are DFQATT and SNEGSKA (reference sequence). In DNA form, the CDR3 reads TGCAGTGCTAGAGCAGAGGCGCAGAACACCGGAGAGCTGTTTTTT. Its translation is CSARAEAQNTGELFF.

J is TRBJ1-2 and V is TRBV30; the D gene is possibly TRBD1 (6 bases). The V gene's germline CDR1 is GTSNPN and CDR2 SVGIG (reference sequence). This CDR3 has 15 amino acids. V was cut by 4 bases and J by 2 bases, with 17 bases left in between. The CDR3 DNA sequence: TGTGCCTGGATACCGCCAGGGGCGTTAAACTATGGCTACACCTTC. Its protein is CAWIPPGALNYGYTF.

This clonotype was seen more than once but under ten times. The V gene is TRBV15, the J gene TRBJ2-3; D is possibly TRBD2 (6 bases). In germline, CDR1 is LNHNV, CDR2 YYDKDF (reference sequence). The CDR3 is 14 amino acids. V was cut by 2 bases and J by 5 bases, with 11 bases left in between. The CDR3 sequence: CATSRRGRQDTQYF. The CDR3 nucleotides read TGTGCCACCAGCAGAAGAGGGAGGCAAGATACGCAGTATTTT.

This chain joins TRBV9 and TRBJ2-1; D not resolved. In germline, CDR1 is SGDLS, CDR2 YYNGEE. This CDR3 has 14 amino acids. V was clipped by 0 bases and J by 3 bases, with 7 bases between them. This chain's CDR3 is CASSVENSYNEQFF. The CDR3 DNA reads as TGTGCCAGCAGCGTAGAGAACAGCTACAATGAGCAGTTCTTC.

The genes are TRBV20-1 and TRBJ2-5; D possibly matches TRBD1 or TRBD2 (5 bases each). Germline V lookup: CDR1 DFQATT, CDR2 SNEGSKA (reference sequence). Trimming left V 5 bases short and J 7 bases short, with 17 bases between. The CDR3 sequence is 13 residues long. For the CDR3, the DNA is TGCAGTGCTGTTGGACTGCCTGGGGGGACCCAGTACTTC. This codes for CSAVGLPGGTQYF.

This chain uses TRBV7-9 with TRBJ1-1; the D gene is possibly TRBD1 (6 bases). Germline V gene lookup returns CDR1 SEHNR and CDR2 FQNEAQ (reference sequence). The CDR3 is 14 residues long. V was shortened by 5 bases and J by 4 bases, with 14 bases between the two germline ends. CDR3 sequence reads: CASSPRGAGTEAFF. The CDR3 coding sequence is TGTGCCAGCAGCCCTCGGGGGGCGGGCACTGAAGCTTTCTTT.

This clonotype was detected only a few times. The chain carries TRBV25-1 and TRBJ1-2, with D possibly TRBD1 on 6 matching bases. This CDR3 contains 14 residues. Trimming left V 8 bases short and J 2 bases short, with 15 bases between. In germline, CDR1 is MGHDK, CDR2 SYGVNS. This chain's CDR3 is CASLEGGKNYGYTF. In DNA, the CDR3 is TGTGCCAGCCTCGAGGGGGGGAAGAACTATGGCTACACCTTC.

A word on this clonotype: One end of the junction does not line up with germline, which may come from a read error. The CDR3, as DNA: TGCGCCAGCAGCCAATCGACAGGGGTCAATGAGCAGTTCTTC. This codes for CASSQSTGVNEQFF. The V gene is TRBV7-9, the J gene TRBJ2-1, with TRBD1 matching 8 bases. CDR3 size: 14 residues. CDR1 and CDR2 (germline): SEHNR, FQNEAQ (reference sequence).

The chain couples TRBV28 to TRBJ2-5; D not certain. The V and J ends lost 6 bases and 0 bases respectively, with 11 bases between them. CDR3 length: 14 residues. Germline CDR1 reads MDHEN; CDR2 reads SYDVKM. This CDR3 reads CASSPLTHQETQYF. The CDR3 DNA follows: TGTGCCAGCAGCCCCCTGACTCACCAAGAGACCCAGTACTTC.

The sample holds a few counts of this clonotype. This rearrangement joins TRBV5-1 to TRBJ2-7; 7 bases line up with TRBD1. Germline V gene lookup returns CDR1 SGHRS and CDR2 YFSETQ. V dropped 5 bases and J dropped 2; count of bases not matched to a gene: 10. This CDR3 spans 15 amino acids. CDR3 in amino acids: CASRSAGTDPYEQYF. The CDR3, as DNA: TGCGCCAGCAGGTCTGCCGGGACAGATCCCTACGAGCAGTACTTC.

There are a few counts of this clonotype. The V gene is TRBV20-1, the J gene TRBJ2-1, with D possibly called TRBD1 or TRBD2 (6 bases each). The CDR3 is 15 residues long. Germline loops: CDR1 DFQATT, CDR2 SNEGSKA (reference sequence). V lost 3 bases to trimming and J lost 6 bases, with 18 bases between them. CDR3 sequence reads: CSASANTWGANEQFF. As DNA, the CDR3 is TGCAGTGCTAGTGCTAATACGTGGGGGGCCAATGAGCAGTTCTTC.

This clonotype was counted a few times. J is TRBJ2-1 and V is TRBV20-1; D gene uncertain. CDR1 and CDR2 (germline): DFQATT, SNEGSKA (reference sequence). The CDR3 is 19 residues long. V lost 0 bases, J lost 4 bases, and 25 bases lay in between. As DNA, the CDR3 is TGCAGTGCTAGAGATCCGATCGGTGAGCAGTTCCGCAGGTACAATGAGCAGTTCTTC. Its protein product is CSARDPIGEQFRRYNEQFF.

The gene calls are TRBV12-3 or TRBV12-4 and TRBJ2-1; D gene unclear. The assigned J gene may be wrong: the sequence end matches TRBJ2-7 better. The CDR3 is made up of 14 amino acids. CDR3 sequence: CASSLSRSYNEQYF. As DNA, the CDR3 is TGTGCCAGCAGTTTGTCGCGCTCCTACAATGAGCAGTACTTC.